The 28 T cell receptor beta chains given below trace back to one sample, sequenced in a study of T cell repertoires in cytomegalovirus infection. TCRdb reprocessed the reads with MiXCR, giving one entry per CDR3 protein. The table records 250,000 to 350,000 distinct CDR3 sequences, under 30% of them present only once. Sequences were obtained from PBMCs. The receptors were gathered from a human donor in good health (CMV status not recorded). Some clones in this sample may be carry-over from other donors' samples.

The chain carries TRBV7-6 and TRBJ1-2; 7 bases fit TRBD1. Germline V gives CDR1 SGHVS, CDR2 FNYEAQ. This CDR3 has 13 residues. The V and J ends lost 3 bases and 4 bases, in that order; junction bases with no gene match: 2. CDR3 nucleotides: TGTGCCAGCAGCTTGGGACAGTTCTATGGCTACACCTTC. Translating gives CASSLGQFYGYTF.

This chain connects TRBV28 to TRBJ2-6, with TRBD2 as a possible D gene (5 bases). Trimming removed 6 bases from V and 0 bases from J, with 9 bases in between. Germline lookup yields CDR1 MDHEN and CDR2 SYDVKM. This CDR3 region has 15 residues. Here the CDR3 DNA reads TGTGCCAGCAGCGCTCGGGACTCTGGGGCCAACGTCCTGACTTTC. This encodes CASSARDSGANVLTF.

This clonotype was recorded many times. The rearrangement links TRBV7-3 to TRBJ2-3; D is unresolved. CDR1 and CDR2 from the germline V gene are SGHTA and FQGTGA. V shed 5 bases and J shed 8 bases, with 11 bases lying between them. The CDR3 is 12 residues long. CDR3 nucleotide sequence: TGTGCCAGCAGCCCGGCCGTAGGTACGCAGTATTTT. This gives the protein CASSPAVGTQYF.

The rearrangement links TRBV4-1 to TRBJ2-1, with TRBD2 identical over 8 bases. There are 18 residues in the CDR3. Trimming at V came to 0 bases and at J to 0 bases, leaving 7 bases not matched to a gene. CDR1 is MGHRA and CDR2 is YSYEKL in the germline V gene. The CDR3 loop reads CASSQDLAGISSYNEQFF. CDR3 nucleotides: TGCGCCAGCAGCCAAGATCTAGCGGGCATCAGCTCCTACAATGAGCAGTTCTTC.

In this sample, this clonotype turned up a few times. The chain links TRBV7-9 to TRBJ2-3, with D unresolved. Germline V gene data show CDR1 as SEHNR and CDR2 as FQNEAQ (reference sequence). The CDR3 contains 18 residues. The V end lost 0 bases, the J end lost 2 bases, and 18 bases lay between the germline ends. This chain's CDR3 is CASSLAGWAEPSTDTQYF. CDR3 nucleotides: TGTGCCAGCAGCTTAGCAGGTTGGGCAGAGCCTTCCACAGATACGCAGTATTTT.

This clonotype came up many times. The rearrangement joins TRBV7-2 to TRBJ2-7; possible D gene TRBD2, 5 bases. CDR1 is SGHTA and CDR2 is FQGNSA in the germline V gene. Trimming stripped 6 bases from V and 7 bases from J, with 16 bases between. This CDR3 contains 13 residues. CDR3 amino acids: CASSPVVGSEQYF. The CDR3 DNA is TGTGCCAGCAGTCCTGTAGTGGGGAGTGAGCAGTACTTC.

V and J are TRBV20-1 and TRBJ1-6; D not resolved. There are 15 residues in the CDR3. The germline V gene encodes CDR1 DFQATT and CDR2 SNEGSKA (reference sequence). The V end was cut by 3 bases, the J end by 0 bases, with 9 bases between. CDR3: CSARSPSSYNSPLHF. In DNA, the CDR3 is TGCAGTGCTAGGTCCCCGAGCTCCTATAATTCACCCCTCCACTTT.

CDR3 amino acids: CASSVKKGAGTGELFF. CDR3 in DNA: TGTGCCAGCAGCGTAAAAAAGGGGGCCGGCACCGGGGAGCTGTTTTTT. The V and J genes are TRBV9 and TRBJ2-2; 7 bases map to TRBD1. With 1 base clipped from V and 4 bases from J, the junction kept 7 bases outside the gene matches. Germline V gives CDR1 SGDLS, CDR2 YYNGEE. CDR3 size: 16 residues. Using reference TRBV9 and TRBJ2-2 for the parts outside the CDR3, the full variable domain is DSGVTQTPKHLITATGQRVTLRCSPRSGDLSVYWYQQSLDQGLQFLIQYYNGEERAKGNILERFSAQQFPDLHSELNLSSLELGDSALYFCASSVKKGAGTGELFFGEGSRLTVL.

This clonotype was observed at least ten times. The chain couples TRBV7-2 to TRBJ2-7; D not certain. V was trimmed by 5 bases and J by 0 bases, leaving 11 bases between them. CDR3 length equals 14 residues. CDR1 SGHTA and CDR2 FQGNSA come from the germline V gene. CDR3 DNA: TGTGCCAGCAGCCCGTCGTCGCCCTCCTACGAGCAGTACTTC. Residues: CASSPSSPSYEQYF.

This clonotype was counted between two and nine times. This sequence joins TRBV20-1 and TRBJ1-4, with D possibly being TRBD1 (6 bases). Trimming stripped 3 bases from V and 5 bases from J, with 13 bases between. Germline values: CDR1 DFQATT, CDR2 SNEGSKA (reference sequence). The CDR3 extends over 14 amino acids. The CDR3 sequence: CSARDRRGNEKLFF. Here the CDR3 DNA reads TGCAGTGCTAGGGATCGCAGGGGCAATGAAAAACTGTTTTTT.

The chain couples TRBV4-1 to TRBJ2-2, with 7 bases lining up with TRBD1. Germline CDR1 reads MGHRA; CDR2 reads YSYEKL. CDR3 length: 15 residues. With V trimmed by 6 bases and J by 4 bases, 8 bases remained unmatched. CDR3 bases: TGCGCCAGCAGGGGACAGAGTCACGGCACCGGGGAGCTGTTTTTT. Its protein product is CASRGQSHGTGELFF.

The V call is TRBV11-3, the J call TRBJ1-1; D is uncertain. The ends were cut back, 2 bases at V and 8 bases at J, with 12 bases in the middle. CDR3 length equals 13 residues. CDR1 and CDR2 (germline): SGHNT, YENEEA. CDR3 DNA sequence: TGTGCCAGCAGCTTAAACCCGTCAGGCGAAGCTTTCTTT. This gives the protein CASSLNPSGEAFF.

The chain joins TRBV24-1 to TRBJ2-5, with D unclear. This CDR3 has 14 amino acids. CDR1 and CDR2 (germline): KGHDR, SFDVKD. V lost 3 bases to trimming and J lost 1 base, with 8 bases between them. CDR3 nucleotide sequence: TGTGCCACCAGTGATCCTGGCCCCCAAGAGACCCAGTACTTC. Protein sequence: CATSDPGPQETQYF.

In this sample, this clonotype turned up a few times. This chain uses TRBV29-1 with TRBJ1-1; TRBD1 might be the D (5 bases). V dropped 7 bases and J dropped 0 bases, with 12 bases sitting between them. Per germline, CDR1 SQVTM and CDR2 ANQGSEA. CDR3 length equals 13 residues. CDR3 region: CSAVRGLNTEAFF. The CDR3 bases are TGCAGCGCCGTGCGGGGGTTGAACACTGAAGCTTTCTTT.

This clonotype was seen ten or more times. This CDR3 is CASSIGAGSYNEQFF. Written as DNA, the CDR3 is TGTGCCAGTAGTATCGGGGCGGGCTCCTACAATGAGCAGTTCTTC. The chain couples TRBV19 to TRBJ2-1; D is tentatively TRBD1 or TRBD2 (5 bases each). Trimming cost V 3 bases and J 0 bases, with 9 bases left between them. This CDR3 spans 15 amino acids. CDR1 and CDR2 (germline): LNHDA, SQIVND (reference sequence).

V and J are TRBV23-1 and TRBJ2-7, with TRBD1 matching 9 bases. TRBV23-1 is an open reading frame, and its role is uncertain. The CDR3 contains 17 residues. V gave up 0 bases and J gave up 1 base; unmatched junction bases: 7. CDR3 region: CASSQSLGQGRSYEQYF. The CDR3 nucleotides read TGCGCCAGCAGTCAATCCCTGGGACAGGGAAGGTCCTACGAGCAGTACTTC.

This clonotype appeared many times. V and J are TRBV7-2 and TRBJ1-4, with 11 bases fitting TRBD1. J was trimmed by 5 bases and V by 5 bases; bases with no gene match: 4. The CDR3 has 15 amino acids. Germline V gives CDR1 SGHTA, CDR2 FQGNSA. This CDR3 is CASSPRTGGNEKLFF. For the CDR3, the DNA is TGTGCCAGCAGCCCCCGGACAGGGGGCAATGAAAAACTGTTTTTT.

A few counts support this clonotype. V and J are TRBV7-3 and TRBJ1-1, with D maybe TRBD1 (6 bases). There are 14 residues in the CDR3. V lost 3 bases and J 3 bases, leaving 11 bases between the germline ends. Germline lookup yields CDR1 SGHTA and CDR2 FQGTGA. The CDR3 spells CASSFIEGDTEAFF. The CDR3 region has the DNA TGTGCCAGCAGCTTCATCGAGGGGGACACTGAAGCTTTCTTT. Drawing the rest from reference TRBV7-3 and TRBJ1-1, the complete variable domain is GAGVSQTPSNKVTEKGKYVELRCDPISGHTALYWYRQSLGQGPEFLIYFQGTGAADDSGLPNDRFFAVRPEGSVSTLKIQRTERGDSAVYLCASSFIEGDTEAFFGQGTRLTVV.

This clonotype was seen at least ten times. V is TRBV30 and J is TRBJ2-3; no clear D. With 4 bases removed from V and 0 bases from J, the gap between germline ends came to 11 bases. Germline V CDR1 and CDR2: GTSNPN, SVGIG (reference sequence). This CDR3 has 14 residues. Here the CDR3 reads CAWKTLTSTDTQYF. The CDR3 DNA is TGTGCCTGGAAGACCCTCACTAGCACAGATACGCAGTATTTT.

V is TRBV11-3 and J is TRBJ1-3, with D possibly matching TRBD1 (5 bases). The CDR3 sequence is 14 residues long. Trimming pared 5 bases from V and 4 bases from J, leaving 12 bases between. CDR1 is SGHNT, CDR2 YENEEA, per germline. Written as DNA, the CDR3 is TGTGCCAGCAGCCAGGGACTTTCAGGAAACACCATATATTTT. Protein: CASSQGLSGNTIYF.

This clonotype was seen ten or more times. The chain uses TRBV7-2 and TRBJ1-5; 7 positions agree with TRBD1. Germline V gives CDR1 SGHTA, CDR2 FQGNSA. This CDR3 has 14 residues. The V gene end was trimmed by 4 bases and the J gene end by 2 bases; junction bases not matched to a gene: 2. CDR3 residues: CASSSQGRNQPQHF. CDR3 sequence (DNA): TGTGCCAGCAGCTCACAGGGGCGCAATCAGCCCCAGCATTTT.

V usage is TRBV11-2 and J usage is TRBJ1-5; 7 bases fit TRBD1. The CDR3 covers 15 residues. Losses at the gene ends were 0 bases for V and 6 bases for J; bases not matched to a gene: 5. CDR1 and CDR2 from the germline V gene are SGHAT and FQNNGV. The CDR3 nucleotides read TGTGCCAGCAGCTTAGATGAGGGGGCTGGTCAGCCCCAGCATTTT. Translation gives CASSLDEGAGQPQHF.

At least ten counts were recorded for this clonotype. The chain joins TRBV6-2 or TRBV6-3 to TRBJ1-1; D not resolved. Germline CDR1 MNHEY, CDR2 SVGEGT. V lost 7 bases to trimming and J lost 5 bases, with 17 bases between them. The CDR3 loop spans 14 amino acids. CDR3 in amino acids: CASTTNAGNTEAFF. The CDR3 bases are TGTGCCAGCACTACAAACGCGGGGAATACTGAAGCTTTCTTT.

The chain has TRBV7-3 and TRBJ1-1; D perhaps matches TRBD1 (5 bases). CDR1 and CDR2 from the germline V gene are SGHTA and FQGTGA. V gave up 3 bases and J gave up 3 bases, with 8 bases separating them. The CDR3 totals 13 residues. The CDR3 reads CASSFGGYTEAFF. As DNA, the CDR3 is TGTGCCAGCAGCTTTGGGGGATACACTGAAGCTTTCTTT.

This clonotype was recorded at least ten times. The chain joins TRBV7-2 to TRBJ2-7; D is undetermined. The length of the CDR3 is 13 residues. The germline CDR1 and CDR2 sequences are SGHTA and FQGNSA. V was cut by 5 bases and J by 3 bases, with 11 bases left in between. For the CDR3, the DNA is TGTGCCAGCAGCCCCCCTACTGTCTACGAGCAGTACTTC. Residues: CASSPPTVYEQYF.

V and J are TRBV2 and TRBJ2-5, with 9 bases identical to TRBD1. The V segment lost 8 bases and the J segment 4 bases; nucleotides outside the gene matches: 8. This CDR3 has 14 residues. The germline V gene has CDR1 SNHLY and CDR2 FYNNEI. The chain's CDR3 is CASGTGGSGETQYF. As DNA, the CDR3 is TGTGCCAGCGGAACAGGGGGCTCTGGAGAGACCCAGTACTTC.

V is TRBV20-1 and J is TRBJ2-3; D ambiguous. V lost 4 bases to trimming and J lost 2 bases, with 4 bases between them. Germline V lookup: CDR1 DFQATT, CDR2 SNEGSKA (reference sequence). The CDR3 sequence is 11 residues long. CDR3 loop: CSAKITDTQYF. For the CDR3, the DNA is TGCAGTGCTAAAATCACAGATACGCAGTATTTT.

Turning to this clonotype: It may be a read error: a sequence one base away is much more abundant. V gene TRBV7-2 combines with J gene TRBJ1-1, with D perhaps TRBD1 (6 bases). The V end was cut by 5 bases, the J end by 8 bases, with 15 bases between. The CDR3 is 13 amino acids. Germline assignment: CDR1 SGHTA and CDR2 FQGNSA. The CDR3 DNA sequence: TGTGCCAGCAGCCAAAACAGGGCCCGCGAAGCTTTCTTT. Translation: CASSQNRAREAFF.